Presented here are 14 T cell receptor beta chains from one specimen sequenced in a study of PD-1 blockade in classical Hodgkin lymphoma. Following autologous stem cell transplantation, relapse occurred in every patient, and exposure to brentuximab vedotin varied. The protocol was immunoSEQ multiplex PCR, while the TCRdb copy is restricted to in-frame clones and leaves out a portion. This sample yields roughly 22,000 clones, of which around 68% are seen a single time; approximately 6% belongs to the top ten. Specimen: peripheral blood mononuclear cells (PBMCs), collected at baseline. The receptors stem from a human donor with classical Hodgkin lymphoma.

The gene calls are TRBV30 and TRBJ1-5; D gene uncertain. In germline, CDR1 is GTSNPN, CDR2 SVGIG (reference sequence). V was clipped by 2 bases and J by 15 bases, with 20 bases between them. The CDR3 extends over 13 amino acids. CDR3 protein: CAWSHRSGSGMHF. Written as DNA, the CDR3 is TGTGCCTGGAGTCATAGGTCGGGTTCCGGAATGCATTTT.

The chain links TRBV5-1 to TRBJ2-3; 8 bases align to TRBD1. This CDR3 comprises 14 residues. CDR1 is SGHRS, CDR2 YFSETQ, per germline. V lost 5 bases, J lost 4 bases, and 6 bases stayed unmatched. The CDR3 bases are TGCGCCAGCAGACGAGGGACAGGCGCAGATACGCAGTATTTT. Translation gives CASRRGTGADTQYF.

This chain connects TRBV5-1 to TRBJ2-3; TRBD1 might be the D (6 bases). V lost 4 bases, J lost 10 bases, and 19 bases lay in between. CDR1 is SGHRS and CDR2 is YFSETQ in the germline V gene. CDR3 size: 14 residues. CDR3 DNA: TGCGCCAGCAGCGAACCGGGCTCCGAGGGGGCGCAGTATTTT. Protein sequence: CASSEPGSEGAQYF.

The rearrangement joins TRBV7-9 to TRBJ2-7, with 8 positions matching TRBD1. V was clipped by 6 bases and J by 1 base; unmatched bases: 2. Germline V gene data show CDR1 as SEHNR and CDR2 as FQNEAQ (reference sequence). This CDR3 is 13 amino acids long. CDR3 DNA sequence: TGTGCCAGCAGGAGGACAGGGTCCTACGAGCAGTACTTC. This sequence encodes CASRRTGSYEQYF.

This clone occurred a few times. The chain is built from TRBV27 and TRBJ1-2; a weak D match, TRBD1 (6 bases). V lost 2 bases to trimming and J lost 5 bases, with 9 bases between them. Germline values: CDR1 MNHEY, CDR2 SMNVEV (reference sequence). The CDR3 has 13 residues. CDR3 sequence (DNA): TGTGCCAGCAGTTTAGCCACAGGGTATGGCTACACCTTC. This codes for CASSLATGYGYTF.

This sequence joins TRBV28 and TRBJ2-5; a possible D gene is TRBD1 (6 bases). CDR3 size: 14 residues. The V and J ends lost 6 bases and 2 bases respectively, with 13 bases between them. Germline CDR1 reads MDHEN; CDR2 reads SYDVKM. As DNA, the CDR3 is TGTGCCAGCAGGGAGACAGGTACACAAGAGACCCAGTACTTC. Translation: CASRETGTQETQYF.

This sequence joins TRBV7-2 and TRBJ1-5; possible D gene TRBD1, 6 bases. Per germline, CDR1 SGHTA and CDR2 FQGNSA. The CDR3 is 13 residues long. V lost 6 bases and J 3 bases, leaving 9 bases between the germline ends. The CDR3 bases are TGTGCCAGCAGTTCAGGGGTCAATCAGCCCCAGCATTTT. It is translated as CASSSGVNQPQHF.

This clone came up a few times. The rearrangement uses TRBV6-1 and TRBJ2-2; no reliable D call. V was cut by 2 bases and J by 3 bases, with 4 bases left in between. Germline values: CDR1 MNHNS, CDR2 SASEGT. The CDR3 loop spans 13 amino acids. CDR3 sequence: CASSEKDTGELFF. The CDR3 DNA reads TGTGCCAGCAGTGAAAAAGACACCGGGGAGCTGTTTTTT.

This chain connects TRBV7-2 to TRBJ1-5; weak D call: TRBD1 (5 bases). Trimming cost V 4 bases and J 3 bases, with 13 bases left between them. The CDR3 spans 15 residues. Germline V CDR1 and CDR2: SGHTA, FQGNSA. CDR3 DNA: TGTGCCAGCAGCTCGGGGGGGTCTCTCAATCAGCCCCAGCATTTT. Translation: CASSSGGSLNQPQHF.

This chain uses TRBV9 with TRBJ2-6; 7 nucleotides line up with TRBD1. V lost 3 bases to trimming and J lost 0 bases; unmatched junction nucleotides: 9. The germline V gene encodes CDR1 SGDLS and CDR2 YYNGEE. The CDR3 spans 18 residues. The CDR3 nucleotides are TGTGCCAGCAGCGACCCGACAGGGTGGGGCTCTGGGGCCAACGTCCTGACTTTC. It encodes CASSDPTGWGSGANVLTF.

This rearrangement joins TRBV7-8 to TRBJ1-2; D is ambiguous. Germline assignment: CDR1 SGHVS and CDR2 FQNEAQ. The CDR3 has 11 residues. Trimming took 1 base from V and 8 from J, leaving 5 bases between them. CDR3 sequence (DNA): TGTGCCAGCAGCTTAGGAGGGGGCTACACCTTC. Translation gives CASSLGGGYTF.

This clone is labeled medium-sized. This chain connects TRBV4-1 to TRBJ1-1; possible D gene TRBD1, 6 bases. Germline V gene data show CDR1 as MGHRA and CDR2 as YSYEKL. The CDR3 extends over 14 amino acids. V was pared by 1 base and J by 12 bases, with 18 bases between. As DNA, the CDR3 is TGCGCCAGCAGCCAAGTTTCGGGGGGCGCAGGCCCTTTCTTT. Translated, it gives CASSQVSGGAGPFF.

This clone counts as medium-sized. The chain links TRBV7-8 to TRBJ1-1; a possible D gene is TRBD1 (6 bases). Germline V CDR1 and CDR2: SGHVS, FQNEAQ. Between the trimmed V and J ends, which lost 2 bases and 4 bases, there was a span of 11 bases. The CDR3 contains 14 residues. The chain's CDR3 is CASSLSNRVTEAFF. In DNA, the CDR3 is TGTGCCAGCAGCTTAAGTAACAGGGTCACTGAAGCTTTCTTT. Looking up the rest from reference TRBV7-8 and TRBJ1-1 gives the full variable domain: GAGVSQSPRYKVAKRGQDVALRCDPISGHVSLFWYQQALGQGPEFLTYFQNEAQLDKSGLPSDRFFAERPEGSVSTLKIQRTQQEDSAVYLCASSLSNRVTEAFFGQGTRLTVV.

The chain carries TRBV5-4 and TRBJ2-2, with D unresolved. CDR3 length: 13 residues. Trimming cost V 4 bases and J 3 bases, with 7 bases left between them. Germline V gives CDR1 SGHNT, CDR2 YYREEE (reference sequence). The CDR3 DNA is TGTGCCAGCAGCACTACGGACACCGGGGAGCTGTTTTTT. Protein sequence: CASSTTDTGELFF.